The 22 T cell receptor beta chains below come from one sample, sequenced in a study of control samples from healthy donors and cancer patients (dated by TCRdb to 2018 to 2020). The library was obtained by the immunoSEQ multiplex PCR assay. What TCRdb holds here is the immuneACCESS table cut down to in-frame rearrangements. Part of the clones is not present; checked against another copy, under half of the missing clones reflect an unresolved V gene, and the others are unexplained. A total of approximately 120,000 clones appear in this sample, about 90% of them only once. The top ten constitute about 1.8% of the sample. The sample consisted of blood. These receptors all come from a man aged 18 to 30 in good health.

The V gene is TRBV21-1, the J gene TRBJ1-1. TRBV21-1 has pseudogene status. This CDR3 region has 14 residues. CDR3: CASSKQKGNTEAFF. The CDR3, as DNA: TGTGCCAGCAGCAAGCAAAAGGGAAATACTGAAGCTTTCTTT.

The CDR3 here is CASSDVGGVRYGYTF. Written as DNA, the CDR3 is TGTGCCAGCAGTGACGTTGGGGGGGTGCGCTATGGCTACACCTTC. This rearrangement joins TRBV25-1 to TRBJ1-2; a weak D match, TRBD1 (5 bases). The germline V gene has CDR1 MGHDK and CDR2 SYGVNS. V lost 3 bases to trimming and J lost 4 bases, with 15 bases between them. This CDR3 is 15 amino acids long.

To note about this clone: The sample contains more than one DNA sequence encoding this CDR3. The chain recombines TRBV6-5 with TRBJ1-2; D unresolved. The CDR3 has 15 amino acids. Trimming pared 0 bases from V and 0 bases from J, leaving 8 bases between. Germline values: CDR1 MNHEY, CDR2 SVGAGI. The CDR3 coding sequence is TGTGCCAGCAGTTACTCGGGCACTACTAACTATGGCTACACCTTC. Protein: CASSYSGTTNYGYTF.

CDR3 sequence reads: CATRAGLRTNEKLFF. CDR3 nucleotide sequence: TGTGCCACAAGGGCGGGGCTAAGGACTAATGAAAAACTGTTTTTT. This sequence joins TRBV19 and TRBJ1-4; a possible D gene is TRBD1 (5 bases). Between the trimmed V and J ends, which lost 10 bases and 2 bases, there was a span of 17 bases. This CDR3 spans 15 amino acids. Per the germline V gene, CDR1 is LNHDA and CDR2 is SQIVND (reference sequence).

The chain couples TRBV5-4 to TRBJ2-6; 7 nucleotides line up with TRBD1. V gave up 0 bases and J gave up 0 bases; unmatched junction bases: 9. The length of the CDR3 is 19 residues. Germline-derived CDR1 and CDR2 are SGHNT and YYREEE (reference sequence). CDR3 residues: CASSLGTGPLFSGANVLTF. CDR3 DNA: TGTGCCAGCAGCTTGGGGACAGGTCCACTTTTCTCTGGGGCCAACGTCCTGACTTTC.

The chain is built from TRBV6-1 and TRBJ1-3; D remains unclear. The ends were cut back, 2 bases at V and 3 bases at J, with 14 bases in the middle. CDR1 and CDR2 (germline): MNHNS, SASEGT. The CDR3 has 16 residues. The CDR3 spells CASSEKGGRSGNTIYF. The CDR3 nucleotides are TGTGCCAGCAGTGAAAAAGGAGGGCGGAGTGGAAACACCATATATTTT.

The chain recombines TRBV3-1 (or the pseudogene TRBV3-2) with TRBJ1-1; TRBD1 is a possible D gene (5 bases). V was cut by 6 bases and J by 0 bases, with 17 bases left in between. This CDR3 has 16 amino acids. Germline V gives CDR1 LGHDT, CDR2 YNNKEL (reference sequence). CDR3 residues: CASRGVDRQLNTEAFF. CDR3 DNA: TGTGCCAGCAGGGGCGTTGACAGACAATTGAACACTGAAGCTTTCTTT.

CDR3 nucleotide sequence: TGTGCCAGCAGAAGGACAGGGGAAGGAGCAGAGACCCAGTACTTC. It is translated as CASRRTGEGAETQYF. V gene TRBV27 combines with J gene TRBJ2-5; 9 positions agree with TRBD1. Germline CDR1 and CDR2: MNHEY and SMNVEV (reference sequence). This CDR3 is built from 15 residues. Trimming took 6 bases from V and 4 from J; bases not matched to a gene: 9.

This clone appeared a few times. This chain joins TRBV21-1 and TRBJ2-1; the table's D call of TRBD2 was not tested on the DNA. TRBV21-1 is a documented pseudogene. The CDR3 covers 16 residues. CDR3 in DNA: TGTGCCAGCAGCAAGGAGATGGCGGAAACCTACAATGAGCAGTTCTTC. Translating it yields CASSKEMAETYNEQFF.

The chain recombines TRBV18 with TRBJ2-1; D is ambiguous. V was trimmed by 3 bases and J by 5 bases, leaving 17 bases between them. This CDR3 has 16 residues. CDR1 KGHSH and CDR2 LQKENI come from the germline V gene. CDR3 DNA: TGTGCCAGCTCACCGGGGATTGGTGCAGCAGACAATGAGCAGTTCTTC. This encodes CASSPGIGAADNEQFF.

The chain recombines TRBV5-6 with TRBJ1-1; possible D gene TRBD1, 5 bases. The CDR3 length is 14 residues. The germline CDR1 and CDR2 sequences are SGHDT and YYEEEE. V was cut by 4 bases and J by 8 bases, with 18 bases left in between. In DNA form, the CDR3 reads TGTGCCAGCAGCCTGGGACGGCAGCGACCGGAAGCTTTCTTT. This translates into CASSLGRQRPEAFF.

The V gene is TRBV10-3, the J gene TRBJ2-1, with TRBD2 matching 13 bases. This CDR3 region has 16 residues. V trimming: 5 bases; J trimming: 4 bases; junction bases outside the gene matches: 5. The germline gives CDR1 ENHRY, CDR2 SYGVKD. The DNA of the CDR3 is TGTGCCATCAGTCCCCCGGGACTAGCGGGATACAATGAGCAGTTCTTC. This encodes CAISPPGLAGYNEQFF.

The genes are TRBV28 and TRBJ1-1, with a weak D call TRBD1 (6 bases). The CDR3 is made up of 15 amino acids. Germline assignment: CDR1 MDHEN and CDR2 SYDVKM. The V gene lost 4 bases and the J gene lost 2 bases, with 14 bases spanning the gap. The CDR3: CASSSPTGPNTEAFF. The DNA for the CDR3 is TGTGCCAGCAGTTCTCCCACAGGGCCCAACACTGAAGCTTTCTTT. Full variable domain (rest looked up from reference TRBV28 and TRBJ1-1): DVKVTQSSRYLVKRTGEKVFLECVQDMDHENMFWYRQDPGLGLRLIYFSYDVKMKEKGDIPEGYSVSREKKERFSLILESASTNQTSMYLCASSSPTGPNTEAFFGQGTRLTVV.

CDR3 bases: TGTGCCAGCAGTACAAATTACAGGGGAAGGGGAGAGCAGTTCTTC. Translation gives CASSTNYRGRGEQFF. J is TRBJ2-1 and V is TRBV25-1; TRBD1 matches at 7 bases. The CDR3 is 15 amino acids. CDR1 MGHDK and CDR2 SYGVNS come from the germline V gene. J lost 10 bases, V lost 5 bases, and 14 bases had no gene match.

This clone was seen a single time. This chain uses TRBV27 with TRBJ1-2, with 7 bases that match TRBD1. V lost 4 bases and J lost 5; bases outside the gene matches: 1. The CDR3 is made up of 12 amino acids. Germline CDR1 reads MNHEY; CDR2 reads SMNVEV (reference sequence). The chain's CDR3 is CASSSQGYGYTF. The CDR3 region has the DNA TGTGCCAGCAGTTCACAGGGGTATGGCTACACCTTC.

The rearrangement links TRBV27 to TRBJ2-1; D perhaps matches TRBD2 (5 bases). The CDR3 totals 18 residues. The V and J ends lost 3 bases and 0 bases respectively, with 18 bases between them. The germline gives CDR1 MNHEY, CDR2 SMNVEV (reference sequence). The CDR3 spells CASSFLSFGSASYNEQFF. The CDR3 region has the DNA TGTGCCAGCAGTTTTTTAAGTTTCGGTAGCGCCTCCTACAATGAGCAGTTCTTC.

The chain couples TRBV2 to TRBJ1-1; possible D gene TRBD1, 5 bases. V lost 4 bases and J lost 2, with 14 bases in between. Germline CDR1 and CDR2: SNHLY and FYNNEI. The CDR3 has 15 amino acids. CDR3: CASSGSAGSNTEAFF. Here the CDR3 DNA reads TGTGCCAGCAGTGGATCGGCAGGGAGTAACACTGAAGCTTTCTTT.

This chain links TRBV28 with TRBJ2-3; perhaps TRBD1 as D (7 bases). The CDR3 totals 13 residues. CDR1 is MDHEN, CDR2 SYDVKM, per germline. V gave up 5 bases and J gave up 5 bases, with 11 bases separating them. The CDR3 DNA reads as TGTGCCAGCAGTAACCAGGGGGGAGATACGCAGTATTTT. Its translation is CASSNQGGDTQYF.

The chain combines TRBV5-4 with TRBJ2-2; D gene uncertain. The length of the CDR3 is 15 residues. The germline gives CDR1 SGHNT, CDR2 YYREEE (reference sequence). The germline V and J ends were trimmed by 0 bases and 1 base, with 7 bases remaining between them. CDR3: CASSLGRRNTGELFF. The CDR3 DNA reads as TGTGCCAGCAGCTTGGGGCGGAGGAACACCGGGGAGCTGTTTTTT.

This CDR3 reads CATSDPRTGSSYNEQFF. Here the CDR3 DNA reads TGTGCCACCAGTGACCCTAGGACAGGGAGCTCCTACAATGAGCAGTTCTTC. The V gene is TRBV24-1, the J gene TRBJ2-1, with 8 bases aligning to TRBD1. Germline CDR1 reads KGHDR; CDR2 reads SFDVKD. V gave up 4 bases and J gave up 0 bases; unmatched junction bases: 7. The CDR3 is made up of 17 amino acids.

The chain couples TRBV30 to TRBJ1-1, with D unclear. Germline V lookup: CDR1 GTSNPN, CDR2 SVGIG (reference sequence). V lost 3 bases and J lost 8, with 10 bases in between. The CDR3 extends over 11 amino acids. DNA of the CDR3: TGTGCCTGGAGCCCCTGGGGAGAAGCTTTCTTT. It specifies CAWSPWGEAFF. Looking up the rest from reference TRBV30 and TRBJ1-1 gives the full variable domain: SQTIHQWPATLVQPVGSPLSLECTVEGTSNPNLYWYRQAAGRGLQLLFYSVGIGQISSEVPQNLSASRPQDRQFILSSKKLLLSDSGFYLCAWSPWGEAFFGQGTRLTVV.

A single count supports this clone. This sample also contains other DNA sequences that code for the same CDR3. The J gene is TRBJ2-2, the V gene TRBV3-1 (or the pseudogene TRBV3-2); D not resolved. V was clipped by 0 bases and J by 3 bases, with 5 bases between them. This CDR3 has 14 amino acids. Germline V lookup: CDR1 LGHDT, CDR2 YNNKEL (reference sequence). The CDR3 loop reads CASSQDGYTGELFF. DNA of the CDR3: TGTGCCAGCAGCCAAGATGGTTACACCGGGGAGCTGTTTTTT.